The 4 T cell receptor beta chains below were found in one sample sequenced in a study of glioma-infiltrating T cells after dendritic cell vaccination. Some clones are missing from TCRdb's copy, which holds only in-frame ones; the method was immunoSEQ multiplex PCR. The profile shows tens of thousands of clones, over 70% of them singletons. The input for sequencing was blood, taken before dendritic cell vaccination. Receptors were obtained from a human donor with glioblastoma.

The chain joins TRBV5-4 to TRBJ1-1; the match to TRBD1 covers 11 bases. Germline trimming cut 0 bases from V and 10 bases from J; bases unmatched to any gene: 11. Germline CDR1 reads SGHNT; CDR2 reads YYREEE (reference sequence). This CDR3 contains 16 residues. The CDR3 DNA reads as TGTGCCAGCAGCTTGGCCCGGGACAGGGGGAACGTGATAGCTTTCTTT. This gives the protein CASSLARDRGNVIAFF.

Note on this clone: At one of its ends the junction is not consistent with the germline gene, which may arise from a read error. The J gene is TRBJ2-7, the V gene TRBV19; TRBD2 aligns across 10 bases. Germline V lookup: CDR1 LNHDA, CDR2 SQIVND (reference sequence). CDR3 length equals 14 residues. The CDR3 region is CASRIAGGKGEQYF. As DNA, the CDR3 is TGTGCCAGTAGGATAGCGGGGGGCAAGGGCGAGCAGTACTTC. The full variable domain, in which reference TRBV19 and TRBJ2-7 provide the parts outside the CDR3, is DGGITQSPKYLFRKEGQNVTLSCEQNLNHDAMYWYRQDPGQGLRLIYYSQIVNDFQKGDIAEGYSVSREKKESFPLTVTSAQKNPTAFYLCASRIAGGKGEQYFGPGTRLTVT.

This clone was seen a single time. The chain is built from TRBV11-1 and TRBJ1-2, with D possibly TRBD1 on 6 matching bases. V lost 6 bases, J lost 4 bases, and 21 bases lay in between. The CDR3 runs 16 residues. The germline V gene has CDR1 SGHAT and CDR2 FQDESV (reference sequence). CDR3 sequence: CASSYMPGQGRYGYTF. CDR3 nucleotides: TGTGCCAGCAGTTACATGCCGGGACAAGGTCGCTATGGCTACACCTTC.

The genes are TRBV28 and TRBJ2-7; 10 positions agree with TRBD2. Germline V gene sequence: CDR1 MDHEN, CDR2 SYDVKM. Germline trimming cut 7 bases from V and 1 base from J; bases unmatched to any gene: 10. CDR3 length: 16 amino acids. The chain's CDR3 is CASKATGLADSYEQYV. CDR3 nucleotide sequence: TGTGCCAGCAAAGCAACAGGACTAGCGGATTCCTACGAGCAGTACGTC.